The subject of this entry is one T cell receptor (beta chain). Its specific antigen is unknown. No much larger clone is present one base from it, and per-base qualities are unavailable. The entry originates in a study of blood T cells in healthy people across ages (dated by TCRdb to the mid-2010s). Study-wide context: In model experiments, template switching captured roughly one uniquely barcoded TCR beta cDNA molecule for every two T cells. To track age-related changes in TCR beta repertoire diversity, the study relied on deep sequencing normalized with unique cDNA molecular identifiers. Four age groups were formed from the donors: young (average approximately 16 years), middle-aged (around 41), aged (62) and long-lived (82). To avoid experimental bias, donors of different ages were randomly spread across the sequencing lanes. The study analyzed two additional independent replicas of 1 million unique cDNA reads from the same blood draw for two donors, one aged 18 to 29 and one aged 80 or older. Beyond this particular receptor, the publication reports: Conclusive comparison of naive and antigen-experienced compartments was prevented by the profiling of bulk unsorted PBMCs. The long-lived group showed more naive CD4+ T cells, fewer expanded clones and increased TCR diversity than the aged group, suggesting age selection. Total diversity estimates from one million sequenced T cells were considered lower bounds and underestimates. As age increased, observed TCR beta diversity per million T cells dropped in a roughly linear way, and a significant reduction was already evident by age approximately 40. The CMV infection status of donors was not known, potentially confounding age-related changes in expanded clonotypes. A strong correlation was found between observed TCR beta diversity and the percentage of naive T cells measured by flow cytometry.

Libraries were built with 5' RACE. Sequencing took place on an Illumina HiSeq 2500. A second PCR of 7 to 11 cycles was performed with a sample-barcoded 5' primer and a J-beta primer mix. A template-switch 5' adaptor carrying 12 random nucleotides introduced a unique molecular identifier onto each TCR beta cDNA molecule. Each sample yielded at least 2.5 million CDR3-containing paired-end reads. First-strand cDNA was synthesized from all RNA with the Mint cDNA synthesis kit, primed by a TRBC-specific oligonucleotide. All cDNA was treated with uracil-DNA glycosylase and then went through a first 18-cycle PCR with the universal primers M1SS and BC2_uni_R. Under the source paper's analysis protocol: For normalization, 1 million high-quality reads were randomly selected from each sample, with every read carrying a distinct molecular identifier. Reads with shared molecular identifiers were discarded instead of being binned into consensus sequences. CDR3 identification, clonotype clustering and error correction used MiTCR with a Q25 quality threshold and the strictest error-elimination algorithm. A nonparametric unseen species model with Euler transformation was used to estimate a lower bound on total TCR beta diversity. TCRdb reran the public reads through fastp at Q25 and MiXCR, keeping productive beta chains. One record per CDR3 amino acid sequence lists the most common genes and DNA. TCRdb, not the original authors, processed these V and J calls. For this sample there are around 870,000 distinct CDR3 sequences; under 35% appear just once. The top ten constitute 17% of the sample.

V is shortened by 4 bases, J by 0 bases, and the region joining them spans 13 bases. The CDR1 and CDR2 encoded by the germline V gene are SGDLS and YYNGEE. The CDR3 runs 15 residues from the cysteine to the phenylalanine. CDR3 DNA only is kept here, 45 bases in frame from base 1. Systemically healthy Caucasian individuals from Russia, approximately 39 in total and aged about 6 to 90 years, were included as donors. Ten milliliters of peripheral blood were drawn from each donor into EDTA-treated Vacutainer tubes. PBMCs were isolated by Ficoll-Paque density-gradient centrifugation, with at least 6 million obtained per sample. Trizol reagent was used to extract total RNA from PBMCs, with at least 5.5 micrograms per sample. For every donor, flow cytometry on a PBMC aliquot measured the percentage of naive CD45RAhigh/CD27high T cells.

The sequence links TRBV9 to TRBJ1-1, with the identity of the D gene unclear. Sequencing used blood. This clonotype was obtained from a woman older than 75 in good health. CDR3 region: CASSPAQSVNTEAFF. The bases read TGTGCCAGCAGCCCAGCACAGAGCGTGAACACTGAAGCTTTCTTT.